The entry that follows covers one T cell receptor (beta chain) sequence. The sample originates from a study of a mutant IDH1 vaccine in newly diagnosed glioma. Study details: An approximately 62% male, approximately 38% female split and a mean age of 40.4 years characterized treated patients. Antecedent treatment encompassed radiotherapy, temozolomide, or their combination; the majority received both.

Produced via immunoSEQ multiplex PCR; TCRdb's table is partial and in-frame only. The sample carries some 38,000 clones, around nine tenths recorded once. As for time point: baseline, week 1 (first vaccination visit). As for treatment: pre-vaccination baseline after standard-of-care therapy. The donors' diagnosis was new WHO grade 3 or 4 astrocytoma that was IDH1-mutant and ATRX-lost. The material sequenced was PBMCs, taken from a glioma patient treated with radiotherapy, temozolomide or both. This clonotype was obtained from a man aged 18 to 29 with glioma.

CDR3 protein: CAWSVGPYEQYF. The CDR3 nucleotides read TGTGCCTGGAGTGTAGGTCCCTACGAGCAGTACTTC. The chain couples TRBV30 to TRBJ2-7; no clear D. The CDR3 is 12 amino acids. Trimming took off 0 bases at V and 2 bases at J, with 5 bases between the two ends. The V gene's germline CDR1 is GTSNPN and CDR2 SVGIG (reference sequence). Together with reference TRBV30 and TRBJ2-7, the CDR3 gives the full variable domain: SQTIHQWPATLVQPVGSPLSLECTVEGTSNPNLYWYRQAAGRGLQLLFYSVGIGQISSEVPQNLSASRPQDRQFILSSKKLLLSDSGFYLCAWSVGPYEQYFGPGTRLTVT.